This T cell receptor beta chain stems from a study of blood T cell repertoires in COVID-19. Study context: COVID-19 samples, acute and convalescent, were from the United States, Italy and Spain. PBMCs, B-cell-depleted T cells, or T cells were the source of the cDNA or gDNA that made up the material.

V shed 2 bases and J 5 bases; nucleotides not matched to a gene: 6. This CDR3 region has 14 residues. Germline loops: CDR1 SNHLY, CDR2 FYNNEI. Original processing notes: Amplification with reference gene primers provided the estimates of nucleated cell counts. Assay used: immunoSEQ multiplex PCR; TCRdb lists only in-frame clones, some missing. Clonal size and the V and J genes are those of that table, whereas D and trimming came from the DNA. Counted here are about 98,000 clones, approximately 90% occurring once; the ten biggest clones make up 5.2%. This sequence joins TRBV2 and TRBJ2-7; 7 bases are shared with TRBD1. This receptor was taken from a woman aged 45-65 years with COVID-19, enrolled during active disease. The source material was peripheral blood. Here the CDR3 DNA reads TGTGCCAGCAGTGAATCGGACAGGATCCACGAGCAGTACTTC. Its translation: CASSESDRIHEQYF. The full variable domain, in which reference TRBV2 and TRBJ2-7 provide the parts outside the CDR3, is EPEVTQTPSHQVTQMGQEVILRCVPISNHLYFYWYRQILGQKVEFLVSFYNNEISEKSEIFDDQFSVERPDGSNFTLKIRSTKLEDSAMYFCASSESDRIHEQYFGPGTRLTVT.